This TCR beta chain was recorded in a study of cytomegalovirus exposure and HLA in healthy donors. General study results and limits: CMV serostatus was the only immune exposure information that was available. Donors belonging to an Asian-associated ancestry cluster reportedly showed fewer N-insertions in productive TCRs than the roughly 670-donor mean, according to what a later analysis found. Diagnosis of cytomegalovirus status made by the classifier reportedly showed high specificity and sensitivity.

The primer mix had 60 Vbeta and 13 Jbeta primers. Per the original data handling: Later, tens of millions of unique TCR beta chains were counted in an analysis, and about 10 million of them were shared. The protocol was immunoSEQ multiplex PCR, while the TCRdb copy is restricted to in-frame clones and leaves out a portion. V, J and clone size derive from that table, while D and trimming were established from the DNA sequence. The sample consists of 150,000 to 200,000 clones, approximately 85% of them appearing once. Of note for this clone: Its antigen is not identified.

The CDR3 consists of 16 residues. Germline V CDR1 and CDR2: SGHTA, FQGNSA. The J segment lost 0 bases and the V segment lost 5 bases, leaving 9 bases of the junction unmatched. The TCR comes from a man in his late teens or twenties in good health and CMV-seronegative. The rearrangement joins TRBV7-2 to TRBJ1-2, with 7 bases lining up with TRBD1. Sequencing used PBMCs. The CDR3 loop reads CASSDWGTAPNYGYTF. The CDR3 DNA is TGTGCCAGCAGCGACTGGGGGACAGCTCCTAACTATGGCTACACCTTC.